This TCR beta chain was profiled in a study of cytomegalovirus exposure and HLA in healthy donors. Germline V CDR1 and CDR2: DFQATT, SNEGSKA (reference sequence). The CDR3 is 11 residues long. Primers for the PCR totalled 60 Vbeta and 13 Jbeta. TCRdb keeps only in-frame clones here, not all; method: immunoSEQ multiplex PCR. Here the sample spans over 100,000 clones, 66% being singletons. Sequencing was carried out using PBMCs. V gene TRBV20-1 combines with J gene TRBJ2-1; no firm D call. The source of this sequence is a man younger than 35 in good health and CMV-seronegative. The CDR3 DNA follows: TGCAATTCCGGTGTTAACAATGAGCAGTTCTTC. Its protein product is CNSGVNNEQFF.